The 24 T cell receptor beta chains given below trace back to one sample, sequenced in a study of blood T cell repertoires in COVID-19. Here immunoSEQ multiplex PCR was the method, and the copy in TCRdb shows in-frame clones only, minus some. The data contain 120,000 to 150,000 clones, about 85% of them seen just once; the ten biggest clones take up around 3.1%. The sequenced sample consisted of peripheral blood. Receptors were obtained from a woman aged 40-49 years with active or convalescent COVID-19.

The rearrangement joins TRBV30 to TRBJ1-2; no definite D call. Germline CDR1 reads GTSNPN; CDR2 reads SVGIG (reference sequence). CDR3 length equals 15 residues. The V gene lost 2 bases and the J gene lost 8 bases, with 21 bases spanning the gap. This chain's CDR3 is CAWSSPLSGIRGYTF. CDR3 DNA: TGTGCCTGGAGTTCGCCCCTCTCGGGTATTCGGGGCTACACCTTC.

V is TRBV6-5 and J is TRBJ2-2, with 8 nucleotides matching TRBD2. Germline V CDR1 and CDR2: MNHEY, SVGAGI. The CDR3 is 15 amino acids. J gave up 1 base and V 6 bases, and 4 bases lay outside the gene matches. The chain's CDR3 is CASSRSGGNTGELFF. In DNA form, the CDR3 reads TGTGCCAGCAGCAGGAGCGGGGGGAACACCGGGGAGCTGTTTTTT.

CDR3 in DNA: TGTGCCAGCAGCCGGGGGGCAGTCTCCTACAATGAGCAGTTCTTC. Translating it yields CASSRGAVSYNEQFF. The chain recombines TRBV7-2 with TRBJ2-1, with D tentatively TRBD2 (7 bases). Per germline, CDR1 SGHTA and CDR2 FQGNSA. This CDR3 region has 15 residues. The V gene lost 5 bases and the J gene lost 0 bases, with 11 bases spanning the gap.

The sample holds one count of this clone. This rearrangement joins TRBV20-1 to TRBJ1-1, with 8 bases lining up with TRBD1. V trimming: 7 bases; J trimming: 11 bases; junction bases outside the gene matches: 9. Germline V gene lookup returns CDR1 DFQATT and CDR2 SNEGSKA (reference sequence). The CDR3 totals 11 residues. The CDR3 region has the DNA TGCAGTGTATGGCAGGGGGCGCGGGCTTTCTTT. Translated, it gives CSVWQGARAFF.

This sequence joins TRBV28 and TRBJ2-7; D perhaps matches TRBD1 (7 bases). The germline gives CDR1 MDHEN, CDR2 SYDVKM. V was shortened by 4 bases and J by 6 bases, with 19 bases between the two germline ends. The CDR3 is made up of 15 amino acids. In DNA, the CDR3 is TGTGCCAGCAGTTCGTGGCCTACGCAGGGGGGCGAGCAGTACTTC. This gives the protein CASSSWPTQGGEQYF.

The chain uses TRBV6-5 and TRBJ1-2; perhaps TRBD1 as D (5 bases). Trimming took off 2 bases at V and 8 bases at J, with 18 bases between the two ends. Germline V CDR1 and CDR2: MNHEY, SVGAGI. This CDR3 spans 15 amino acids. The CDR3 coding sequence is TGTGCCAGCAGTTACGGGCAGGGCTTTCGACGAGGCTACACCTTC. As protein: CASSYGQGFRRGYTF.

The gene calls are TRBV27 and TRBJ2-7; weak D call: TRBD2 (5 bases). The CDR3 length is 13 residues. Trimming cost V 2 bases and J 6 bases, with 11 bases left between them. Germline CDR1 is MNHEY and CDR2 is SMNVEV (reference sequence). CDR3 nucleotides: TGTGCCAGCAGTTTAGAGGGTCCAGGCGAGCAGTACTTC. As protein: CASSLEGPGEQYF.

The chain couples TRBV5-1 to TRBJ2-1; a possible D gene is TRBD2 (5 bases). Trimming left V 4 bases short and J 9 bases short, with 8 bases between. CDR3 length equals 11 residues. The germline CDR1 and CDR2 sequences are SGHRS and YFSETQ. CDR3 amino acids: CASSEEVEQFF. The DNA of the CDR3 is TGCGCCAGCAGCGAGGAGGTTGAGCAGTTCTTC.

DNA for the CDR3: TGTGCCAGCAGCGGAAGCGGGAACAATGAGCAGTTCTTC. This codes for CASSGSGNNEQFF. The V call is TRBV12-3 or TRBV12-4, the J call TRBJ2-1; 7 bases are shared with TRBD2. V lost 6 bases, J lost 5 bases, and 4 bases stayed unmatched. The CDR3 contains 13 residues.

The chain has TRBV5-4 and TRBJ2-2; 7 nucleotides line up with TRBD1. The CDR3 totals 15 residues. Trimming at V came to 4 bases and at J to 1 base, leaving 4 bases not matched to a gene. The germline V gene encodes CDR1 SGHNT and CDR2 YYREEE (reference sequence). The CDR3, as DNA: TGTGCCAGCAGCCCAAGACAGGGGAACACCGGGGAGCTGTTTTTT. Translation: CASSPRQGNTGELFF.

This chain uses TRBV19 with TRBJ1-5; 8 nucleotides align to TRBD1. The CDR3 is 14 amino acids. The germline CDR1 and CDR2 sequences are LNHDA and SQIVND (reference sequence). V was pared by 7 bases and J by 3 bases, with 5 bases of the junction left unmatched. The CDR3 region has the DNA TGTGCCAGTAACACAGGGGGACTCAATCAGCCCCAGCATTTT. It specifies CASNTGGLNQPQHF.

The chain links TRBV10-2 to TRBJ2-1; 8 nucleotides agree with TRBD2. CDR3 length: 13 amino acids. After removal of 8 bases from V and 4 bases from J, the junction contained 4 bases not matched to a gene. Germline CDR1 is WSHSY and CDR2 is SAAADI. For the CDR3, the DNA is TGCGCCAGCCTTAGCGGGGTATACAATGAGCAGTTCTTC. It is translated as CASLSGVYNEQFF.

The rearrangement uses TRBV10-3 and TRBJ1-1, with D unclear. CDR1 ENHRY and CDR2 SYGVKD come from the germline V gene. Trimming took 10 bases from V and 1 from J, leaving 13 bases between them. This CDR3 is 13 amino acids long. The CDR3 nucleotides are TGTGCCACCCGGGTAGGAGCGAACACTGAAGCTTTCTTT. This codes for CATRVGANTEAFF.

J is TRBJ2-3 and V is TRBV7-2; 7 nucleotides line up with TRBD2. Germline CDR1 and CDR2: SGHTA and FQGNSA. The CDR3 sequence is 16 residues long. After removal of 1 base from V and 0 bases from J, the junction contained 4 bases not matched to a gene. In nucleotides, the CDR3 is TGTGCCAGCAGCTTAGTAGGTAGCGGGAGCACAGATACGCAGTATTTT. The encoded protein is CASSLVGSGSTDTQYF.

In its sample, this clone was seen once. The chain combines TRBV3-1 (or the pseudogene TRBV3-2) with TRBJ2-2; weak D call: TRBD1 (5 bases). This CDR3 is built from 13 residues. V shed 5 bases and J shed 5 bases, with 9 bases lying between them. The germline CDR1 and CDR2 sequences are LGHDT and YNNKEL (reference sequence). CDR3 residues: CASSYGATGELFF. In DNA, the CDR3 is TGTGCCAGCAGCTATGGGGCGACCGGGGAGCTGTTTTTT.

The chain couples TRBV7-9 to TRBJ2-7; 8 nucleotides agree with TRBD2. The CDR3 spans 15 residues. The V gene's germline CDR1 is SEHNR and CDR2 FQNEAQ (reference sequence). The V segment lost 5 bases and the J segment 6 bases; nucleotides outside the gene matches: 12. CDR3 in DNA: TGTGCCAGCAGCCCCCGTAACCCGGGGGGGTTCGAGCAGTACTTC. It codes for CASSPRNPGGFEQYF.

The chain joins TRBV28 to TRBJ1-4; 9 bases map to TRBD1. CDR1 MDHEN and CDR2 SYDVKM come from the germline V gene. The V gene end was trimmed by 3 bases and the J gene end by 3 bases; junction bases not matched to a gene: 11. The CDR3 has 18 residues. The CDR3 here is CASSFPHRGRGPNEKLFF. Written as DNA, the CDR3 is TGTGCCAGCAGTTTTCCTCACAGGGGGCGGGGGCCTAATGAAAAACTGTTTTTT.

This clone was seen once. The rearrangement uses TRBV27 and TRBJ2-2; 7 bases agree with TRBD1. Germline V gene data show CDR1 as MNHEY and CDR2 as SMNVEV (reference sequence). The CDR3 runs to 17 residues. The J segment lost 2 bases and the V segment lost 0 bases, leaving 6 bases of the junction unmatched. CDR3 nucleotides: TGTGCCAGCAGTTTATCGCGAGGGACAGAAAACACCGGGGAGCTGTTTTTT. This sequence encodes CASSLSRGTENTGELFF.

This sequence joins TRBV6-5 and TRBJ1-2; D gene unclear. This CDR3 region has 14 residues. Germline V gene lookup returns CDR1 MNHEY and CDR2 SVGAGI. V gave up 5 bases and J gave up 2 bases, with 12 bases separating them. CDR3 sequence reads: CASSRERKNYGYTF. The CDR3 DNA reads TGTGCCAGCAGTCGGGAACGGAAAAACTATGGCTACACCTTC.

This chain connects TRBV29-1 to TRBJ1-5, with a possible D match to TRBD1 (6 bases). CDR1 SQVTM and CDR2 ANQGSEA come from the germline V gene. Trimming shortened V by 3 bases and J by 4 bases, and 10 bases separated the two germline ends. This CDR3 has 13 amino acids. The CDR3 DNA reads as TGCAGCGTTGATCTGGGACAAAATCAGCCCCAGCATTTT. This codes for CSVDLGQNQPQHF.

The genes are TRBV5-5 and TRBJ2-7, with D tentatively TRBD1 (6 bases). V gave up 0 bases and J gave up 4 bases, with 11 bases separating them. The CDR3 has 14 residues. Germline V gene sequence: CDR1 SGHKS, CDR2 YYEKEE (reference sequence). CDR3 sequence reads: CASSLARRGYEQYF. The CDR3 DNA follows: TGTGCCAGCAGCTTGGCGCGCAGGGGATACGAGCAGTACTTC. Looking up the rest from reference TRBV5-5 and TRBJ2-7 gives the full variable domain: DAGVTQSPTHLIKTRGQQVTLRCSPISGHKSVSWYQQVLGQGPQFIFQYYEKEERGRGNFPDRFSARQFPNYSSELNVNALLLGDSALYLCASSLARRGYEQYFGPGTRLTVT.

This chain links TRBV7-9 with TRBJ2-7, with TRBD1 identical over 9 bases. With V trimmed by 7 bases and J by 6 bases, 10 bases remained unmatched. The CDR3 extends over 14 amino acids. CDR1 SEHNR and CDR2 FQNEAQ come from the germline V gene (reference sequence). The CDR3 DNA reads TGTGCCAGCACGCAATACAGGGGGCAGGTCGAGCAGTACTTC. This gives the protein CASTQYRGQVEQYF.

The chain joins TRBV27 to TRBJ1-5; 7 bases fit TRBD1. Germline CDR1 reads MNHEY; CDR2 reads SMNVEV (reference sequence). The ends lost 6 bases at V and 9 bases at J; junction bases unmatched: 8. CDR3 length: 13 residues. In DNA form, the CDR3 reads TGTGCCAGCAGCGGGACAGAGGCGCGGCCCCAGCATTTT. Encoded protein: CASSGTEARPQHF.

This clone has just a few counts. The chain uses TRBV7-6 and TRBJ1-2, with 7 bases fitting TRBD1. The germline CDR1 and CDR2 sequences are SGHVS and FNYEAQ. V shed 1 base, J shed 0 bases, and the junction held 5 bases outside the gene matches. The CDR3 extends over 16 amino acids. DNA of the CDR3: TGTGCCAGCAGCTTAGAGGAGACAGGGACTAACTATGGCTACACCTTC. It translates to CASSLEETGTNYGYTF.